The 18 T cell receptor beta chains given below trace back to one sample, sequenced in a study of T cell changes during pregnancy in multiple sclerosis. The method was immunoSEQ multiplex PCR; TCRdb's version includes in-frame clones alone and lacks a portion of them. Of about 67,000 clones in the sample, 90% to 95% were seen once. The sample consisted of peripheral blood, taken in the second trimester of pregnancy. These TCRs come from a female donor with multiple sclerosis, enrolled in a pregnancy study.

The rearrangement joins TRBV5-1 to TRBJ1-2; 8 bases are shared with TRBD1. V was pared by 2 bases and J by 8 bases, with 20 bases of the junction left unmatched. The CDR3 spans 18 residues. Germline V CDR1 and CDR2: SGHRS, YFSETQ. The CDR3 bases are TGCGCCAGCAGCTTTTGGTCGTCAGGGGGCTCCAAGAAGGTCGGCTACACCTTC. Its translation: CASSFWSSGGSKKVGYTF.

This clone was picked up one time. This chain connects TRBV15 to TRBJ1-3; TRBD1 agrees at 11 bases. The germline CDR1 and CDR2 sequences are LNHNV and YYDKDF (reference sequence). After removal of 3 bases from V and 3 bases from J, the junction contained 4 bases not matched to a gene. The CDR3 contains 16 residues. This chain's CDR3 is CATSSPGTGGGNTIYF. The DNA for the CDR3 is TGTGCCACCAGCAGCCCCGGGACAGGGGGTGGAAACACCATATATTTT.

The chain has TRBV19 and TRBJ1-2; 7 bases agree with TRBD1. V lost 9 bases and J lost 6; bases outside the gene matches: 10. This CDR3 region has 13 residues. CDR1 LNHDA and CDR2 SQIVND come from the germline V gene (reference sequence). For the CDR3, the DNA is TGTGCCAGCAGCGACAGGGTGAGAGATGGCTACACCTTC. Amino acid sequence: CASSDRVRDGYTF.

This clone appeared a few times. V gene TRBV19 combines with J gene TRBJ1-1; a weak D match, TRBD1 (5 bases). The CDR3 length is 14 residues. From germline, CDR1 is LNHDA and CDR2 SQIVND (reference sequence). The V end was cut by 7 bases, the J end by 0 bases, with 12 bases between. CDR3 sequence: CASTPGSMNTEAFF. CDR3 nucleotide sequence: TGTGCCAGTACCCCAGGGTCCATGAACACTGAAGCTTTCTTT.

This chain uses TRBV5-1 with TRBJ1-3; a weak D match, TRBD1 (5 bases). The V gene's germline CDR1 is SGHRS and CDR2 YFSETQ. V lost 4 bases to trimming and J lost 3 bases, with 14 bases between them. The CDR3 consists of 15 residues. CDR3 bases: TGCGCCAGCAGCCCCGGGAGGGGTGGTGGAAACACCATATATTTT. It codes for CASSPGRGGGNTIYF.

CDR3 sequence reads: CASSGGTVTGNEQYF. The DNA for the CDR3 is TGTGCCAGCAGTGGGGGGACGGTCACGGGCAACGAGCAGTACTTC. The chain carries TRBV28 and TRBJ2-7, with D maybe TRBD2 (6 bases). Germline CDR1 and CDR2: MDHEN and SYDVKM. This CDR3 is 15 amino acids long. V lost 5 bases to trimming and J lost 5 bases, with 19 bases between them.

The V and J genes are TRBV19 and TRBJ1-2, with TRBD1 matching over 7 bases. With 5 bases clipped from V and 4 bases from J, the junction kept 10 bases outside the gene matches. CDR3 length: 15 amino acids. CDR1 is LNHDA and CDR2 is SQIVND in the germline V gene (reference sequence). The CDR3 region is CASSDPRGLGYGYTF. CDR3 sequence (DNA): TGTGCCAGTAGTGACCCTAGGGGGCTAGGCTATGGCTACACCTTC.

The chain employs TRBV5-6 and TRBJ2-1, with TRBD1 identical over 10 bases. Germline V lookup: CDR1 SGHDT, CDR2 YYEEEE. The V gene end was trimmed by 2 bases and the J gene end by 5 bases; junction bases not matched to a gene: 7. The CDR3 runs to 16 residues. CDR3 region: CASSLPGQGYDNEQFF. CDR3 bases: TGTGCCAGCAGCTTACCGGGACAGGGGTACGACAATGAGCAGTTCTTC. Full variable domain (missing parts from reference TRBV5-6 and TRBJ2-1): DAGVTQSPTHLIKTRGQQVTLRCSPKSGHDTVSWYQQALGQGPQFIFQYYEEEERQRGNFPDRFSGHQFPNYSSELNVNALLLGDSALYLCASSLPGQGYDNEQFFGPGTRLTVL.

The chain employs TRBV14 and TRBJ2-3; TRBD2 is a possible D gene (5 bases). The CDR3 is 16 residues long. Germline V gene lookup returns CDR1 SGHDN and CDR2 FVKESK. The V and J ends lost 1 base and 2 bases respectively, with 13 bases between them. The CDR3 nucleotides read TGTGCCAGCAGCCAAGCCGGGAATTTACCCACAGATACGCAGTATTTT. This gives the protein CASSQAGNLPTDTQYF.

This chain links TRBV5-4 with TRBJ2-3; 8 bases align to TRBD1. This CDR3 is 15 amino acids long. Unmatched junction bases numbered 7, after V lost 2 bases and J lost 5 bases. CDR1 is SGHNT and CDR2 is YYREEE in the germline V gene (reference sequence). CDR3 nucleotide sequence: TGTGCCAGCAGCTTATATCTACAGGGGGTAGATACGCAGTATTTT. Translating gives CASSLYLQGVDTQYF.

This chain joins TRBV4-1 and TRBJ2-7; D remains unclear. Trimming removed 5 bases from V and 4 bases from J, with 9 bases in between. Germline V lookup: CDR1 MGHRA, CDR2 YSYEKL. The CDR3 covers 12 residues. CDR3: CASSSTLYEQYF. As DNA, the CDR3 is TGCGCCAGCAGCTCCACTTTGTACGAGCAGTACTTC.

The V call is TRBV2, the J call TRBJ2-7; 8 bases agree with TRBD1. Germline CDR1 and CDR2: SNHLY and FYNNEI. This CDR3 has 14 residues. V was pared by 4 bases and J by 3 bases, with 5 bases of the junction left unmatched. The CDR3 DNA sequence: TGTGCCAGCAGTGGGGCAGGGGGCTTCTACGAGCAGTACTTC. It yields the protein CASSGAGGFYEQYF.

This chain joins TRBV27 and TRBJ2-2, with D perhaps TRBD1 (5 bases). The CDR3 consists of 14 residues. With 5 bases removed from V and 1 base from J, the gap between germline ends came to 8 bases. From germline, CDR1 is MNHEY and CDR2 SMNVEV (reference sequence). In DNA, the CDR3 is TGTGCCAGCAGTCCAGACAGGAACACCGGGGAGCTGTTTTTT. Translation gives CASSPDRNTGELFF.

This chain joins TRBV7-9 and TRBJ1-2, with D hard to call. Germline values: CDR1 SEHNR, CDR2 FQNEAQ (reference sequence). Trimming cost V 5 bases and J 4 bases, with 14 bases left between them. The length of the CDR3 is 14 residues. For the CDR3, the DNA is TGTGCCAGCAGCAAGCCCACCGAGGGCTATGGCTACACCTTC. Translation: CASSKPTEGYGYTF.

The gene calls are TRBV6-5 and TRBJ1-1; no firm D call. V dropped 2 bases and J dropped 1 base, with 8 bases sitting between them. Germline CDR1 reads MNHEY; CDR2 reads SVGAGI. The CDR3 length is 14 residues. CDR3 sequence (DNA): TGTGCCAGCAGTTACACGCCGGGGAACACTGAAGCTTTCTTT. Its protein is CASSYTPGNTEAFF.

The chain carries TRBV30 and TRBJ1-1, with D possibly being TRBD1 (6 bases). The germline V gene encodes CDR1 GTSNPN and CDR2 SVGIG (reference sequence). Trimming left V 0 bases short and J 0 bases short, with 11 bases between. This CDR3 contains 15 residues. This chain's CDR3 is CAWSVPDRLNTEAFF. The CDR3 coding sequence is TGTGCCTGGAGTGTCCCGGACAGACTGAACACTGAAGCTTTCTTT. The whole variable domain, filled in from reference TRBV30 and TRBJ1-1, reads SQTIHQWPATLVQPVGSPLSLECTVEGTSNPNLYWYRQAAGRGLQLLFYSVGIGQISSEVPQNLSASRPQDRQFILSSKKLLLSDSGFYLCAWSVPDRLNTEAFFGQGTRLTVV.

This chain links TRBV5-1 with TRBJ2-5; D not certain. The V and J ends lost 0 bases and 3 bases respectively, with 6 bases between them. The CDR3 spans 13 residues. The V gene's germline CDR1 is SGHRS and CDR2 YFSETQ. The DNA for the CDR3 is TGCGCCAGCAGCTTGGCCCGGGAAGAGACCCAGTACTTC. It translates to CASSLAREETQYF.

This clone was recorded once. The chain uses TRBV19 and TRBJ2-3; the match to TRBD2 covers 7 bases. CDR3 length: 14 amino acids. Germline V gene data show CDR1 as LNHDA and CDR2 as SQIVND (reference sequence). V dropped 8 bases and J dropped 1; count of bases not matched to a gene: 6. CDR3 nucleotides: TGTGCCAGTTCAAGCGGGGCCGGCACAGATACGCAGTATTTT. Its protein product is CASSSGAGTDTQYF.